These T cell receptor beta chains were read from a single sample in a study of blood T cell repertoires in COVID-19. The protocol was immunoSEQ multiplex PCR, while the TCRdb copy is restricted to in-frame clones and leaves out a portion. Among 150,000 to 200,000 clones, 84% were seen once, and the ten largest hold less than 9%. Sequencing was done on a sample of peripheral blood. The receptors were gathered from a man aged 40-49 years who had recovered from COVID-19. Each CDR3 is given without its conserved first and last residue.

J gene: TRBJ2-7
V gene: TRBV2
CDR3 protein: ASSLSEVEQY

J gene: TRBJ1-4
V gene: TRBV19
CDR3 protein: ASKRETNEKLF

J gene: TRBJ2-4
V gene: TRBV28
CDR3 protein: ASSSGSVRTKNIQY

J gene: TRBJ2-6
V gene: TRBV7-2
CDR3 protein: ASSTWTGAGANVLT

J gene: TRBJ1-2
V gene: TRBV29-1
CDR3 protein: SVEGGGELYYGYT

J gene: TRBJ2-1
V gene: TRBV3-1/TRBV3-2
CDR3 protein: ASSVKGRRKVVYEQF

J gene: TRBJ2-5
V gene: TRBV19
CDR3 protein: ASSMWGTGIETQY

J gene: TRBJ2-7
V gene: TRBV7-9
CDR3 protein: ASSSFGLAGSYEQY

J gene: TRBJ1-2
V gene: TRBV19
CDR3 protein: ASSMAGLYYGYT

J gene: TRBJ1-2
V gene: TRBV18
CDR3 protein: ASSPQDSYGYT

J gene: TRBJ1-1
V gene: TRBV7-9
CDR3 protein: AVGTGLTEAF

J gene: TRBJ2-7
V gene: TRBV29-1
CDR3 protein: SVEDGGGEQY

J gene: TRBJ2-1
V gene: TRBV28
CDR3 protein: ASSSPRTSLINEQF

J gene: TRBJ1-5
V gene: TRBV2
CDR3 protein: ASSEDVWDRVNQPQH

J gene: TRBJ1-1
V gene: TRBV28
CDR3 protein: ASRLLQGEAF

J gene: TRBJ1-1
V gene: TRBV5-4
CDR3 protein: ASSLGFTGGVTEAF

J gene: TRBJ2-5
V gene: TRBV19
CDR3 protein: ASSIAGTFQETQY

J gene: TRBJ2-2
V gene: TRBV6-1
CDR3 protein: ASSGSLAGLRTGELF

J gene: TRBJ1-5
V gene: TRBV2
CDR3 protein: ASSEMDINQPQH

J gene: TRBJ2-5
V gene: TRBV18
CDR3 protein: ASSTESGLAETQY

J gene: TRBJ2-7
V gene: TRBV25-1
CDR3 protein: ASLTSGGYEQY

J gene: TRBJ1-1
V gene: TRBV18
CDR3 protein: ASSPWGGDTEAF

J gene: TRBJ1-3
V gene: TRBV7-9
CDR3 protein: ASSLSAGVRSGNTIY

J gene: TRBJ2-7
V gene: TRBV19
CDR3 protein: ASSSLGGGRGEQY

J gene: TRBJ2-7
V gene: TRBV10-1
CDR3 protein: ASSLKPPGTVPYEQY

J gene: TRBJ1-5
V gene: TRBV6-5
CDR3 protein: ASSPDRLPNQPQH

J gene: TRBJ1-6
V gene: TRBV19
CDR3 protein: ASTSGYYSPLH

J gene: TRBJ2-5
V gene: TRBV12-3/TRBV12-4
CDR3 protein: ASTLGGGETQY

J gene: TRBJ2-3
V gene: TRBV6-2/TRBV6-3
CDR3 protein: ASSYTQDTQY

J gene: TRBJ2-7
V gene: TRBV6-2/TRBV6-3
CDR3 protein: ASSYSERYEQY

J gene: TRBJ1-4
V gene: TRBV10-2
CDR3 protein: ASTRVPNEKLF

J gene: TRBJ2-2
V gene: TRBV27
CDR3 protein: ASSLSRAGELF

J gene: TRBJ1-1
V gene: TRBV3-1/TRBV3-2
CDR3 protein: ASSQDPGQGAEAF

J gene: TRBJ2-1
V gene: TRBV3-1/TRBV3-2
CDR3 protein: ASSQAFGNEQF

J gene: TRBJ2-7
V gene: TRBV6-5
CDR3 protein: ASRRPLAGAYEQY

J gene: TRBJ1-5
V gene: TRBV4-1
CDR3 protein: ASSPGQNQPQH

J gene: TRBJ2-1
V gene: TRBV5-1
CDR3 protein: ASSLGQVSSYNEQF

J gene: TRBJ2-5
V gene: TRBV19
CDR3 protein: ASSRQGETQY

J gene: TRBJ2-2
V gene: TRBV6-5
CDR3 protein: ASTLGTAPTGELF

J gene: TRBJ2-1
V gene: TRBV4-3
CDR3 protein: ASSQGQGAGNEQF

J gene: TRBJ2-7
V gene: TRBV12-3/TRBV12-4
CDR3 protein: ASSPLLYEQY

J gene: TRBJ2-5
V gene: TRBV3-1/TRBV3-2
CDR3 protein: ASSQGEETQY

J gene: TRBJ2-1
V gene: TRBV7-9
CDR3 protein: ASSKAGGDYNEQF

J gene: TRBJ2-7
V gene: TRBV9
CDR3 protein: ASSANLDRDGEQY

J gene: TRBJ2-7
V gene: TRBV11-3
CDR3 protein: ASSSGQGADEQY

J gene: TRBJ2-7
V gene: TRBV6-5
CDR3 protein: ASRGTGGYEQY

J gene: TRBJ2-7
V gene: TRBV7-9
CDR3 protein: ASSLDKGSYEQY

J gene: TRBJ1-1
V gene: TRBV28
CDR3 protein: ASRSSGTGKNTEAF

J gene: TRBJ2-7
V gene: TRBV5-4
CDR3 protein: ASSRQGGGRSYEQY

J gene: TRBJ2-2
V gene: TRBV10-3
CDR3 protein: AISERTGSTGELF

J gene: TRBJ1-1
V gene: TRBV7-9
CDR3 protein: ASSPRGRTNTEAF

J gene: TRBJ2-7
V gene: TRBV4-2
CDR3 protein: ASSQAPEASYEQY

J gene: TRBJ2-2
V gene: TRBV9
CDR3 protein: ASSFREGELF

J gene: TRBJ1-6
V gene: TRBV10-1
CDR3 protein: ASSESQVSSYNSPLH